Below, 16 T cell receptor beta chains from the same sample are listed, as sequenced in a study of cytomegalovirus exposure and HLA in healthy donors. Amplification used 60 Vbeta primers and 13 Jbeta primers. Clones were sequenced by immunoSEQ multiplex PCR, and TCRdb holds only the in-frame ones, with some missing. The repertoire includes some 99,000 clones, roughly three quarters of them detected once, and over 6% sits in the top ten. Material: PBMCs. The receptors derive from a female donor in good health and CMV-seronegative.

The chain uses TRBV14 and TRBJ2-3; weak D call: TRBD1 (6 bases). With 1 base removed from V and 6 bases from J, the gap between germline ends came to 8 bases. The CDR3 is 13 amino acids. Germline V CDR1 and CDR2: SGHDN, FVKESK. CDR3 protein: CASSQAGADTQYF. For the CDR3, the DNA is TGTGCCAGCAGCCAAGCAGGGGCCGATACGCAGTATTTT.

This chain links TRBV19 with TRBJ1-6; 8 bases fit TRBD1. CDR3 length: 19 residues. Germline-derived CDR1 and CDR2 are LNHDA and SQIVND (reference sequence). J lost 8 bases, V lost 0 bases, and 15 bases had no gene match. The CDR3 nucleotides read TGTGCCAGTAGTATAGATTTCGGGACAGGAGTGGCTTTGGATTCACCCCTCCACTTT. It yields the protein CASSIDFGTGVALDSPLHF. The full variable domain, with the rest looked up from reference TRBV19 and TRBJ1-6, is DGGITQSPKYLFRKEGQNVTLSCEQNLNHDAMYWYRQDPGQGLRLIYYSQIVNDFQKGDIAEGYSVSREKKESFPLTVTSAQKNPTAFYLCASSIDFGTGVALDSPLHFGNGTRLTVT.

The CDR3 protein is CASSGTFSTDTQYF. CDR3 coding DNA: TGTGCCAGCAGTGGGACATTTAGCACAGATACGCAGTATTTT. This chain uses TRBV6-5 with TRBJ2-3; weak D call: TRBD1 (6 bases). CDR3 length: 14 residues. Germline V gene sequence: CDR1 MNHEY, CDR2 SVGAGI. Trimming cost V 5 bases and J 0 bases, with 9 bases left between them.

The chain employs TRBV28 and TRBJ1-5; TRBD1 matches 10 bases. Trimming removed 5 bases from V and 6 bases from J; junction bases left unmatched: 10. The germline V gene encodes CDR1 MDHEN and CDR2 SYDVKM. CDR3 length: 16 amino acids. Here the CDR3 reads CASSPSTGGGSQPQHF. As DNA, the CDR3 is TGTGCCAGCAGTCCATCGACAGGGGGCGGGAGTCAGCCCCAGCATTTT.

This chain's CDR3 is CASRQWNTEAFF. Written as DNA, the CDR3 is TGTGCCAGCCGTCAGTGGAACACTGAAGCTTTCTTT. The genes are TRBV19 and TRBJ1-1; D unclear. CDR3 length equals 12 residues. V was cut by 9 bases and J by 1 base, with 9 bases left in between. The germline V gene encodes CDR1 LNHDA and CDR2 SQIVND (reference sequence).

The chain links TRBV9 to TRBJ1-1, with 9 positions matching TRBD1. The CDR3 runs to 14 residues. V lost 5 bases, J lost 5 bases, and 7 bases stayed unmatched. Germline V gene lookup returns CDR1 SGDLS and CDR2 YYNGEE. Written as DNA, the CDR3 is TGTGCCAGCAGGCGGGAACAGGGGGCAACTGAAGCTTTCTTT. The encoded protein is CASRREQGATEAFF. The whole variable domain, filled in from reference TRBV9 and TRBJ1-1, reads DSGVTQTPKHLITATGQRVTLRCSPRSGDLSVYWYQQSLDQGLQFLIQYYNGEERAKGNILERFSAQQFPDLHSELNLSSLELGDSALYFCASRREQGATEAFFGQGTRLTVV.

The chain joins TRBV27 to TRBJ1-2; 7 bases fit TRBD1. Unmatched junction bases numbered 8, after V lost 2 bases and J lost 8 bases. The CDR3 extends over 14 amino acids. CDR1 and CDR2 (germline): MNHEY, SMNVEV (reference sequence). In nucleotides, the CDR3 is TGTGCCAGCAGTTTAACAGGGGCTAAAGGGGGCTACACCTTC. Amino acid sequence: CASSLTGAKGGYTF.

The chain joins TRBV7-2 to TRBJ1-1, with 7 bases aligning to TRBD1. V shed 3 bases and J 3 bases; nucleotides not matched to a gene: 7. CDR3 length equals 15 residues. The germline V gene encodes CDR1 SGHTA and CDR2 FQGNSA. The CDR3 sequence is CASSFLGGAYTEAFF. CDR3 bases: TGTGCCAGCAGCTTTTTAGGGGGCGCGTACACTGAAGCTTTCTTT.

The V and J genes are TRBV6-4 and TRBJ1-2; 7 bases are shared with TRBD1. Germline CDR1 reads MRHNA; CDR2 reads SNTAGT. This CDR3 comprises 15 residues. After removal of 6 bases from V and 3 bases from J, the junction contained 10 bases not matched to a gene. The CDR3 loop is CASRPAATGDYGYTF. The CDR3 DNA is TGTGCCAGCAGGCCCGCGGCTACAGGGGACTATGGCTACACCTTC.

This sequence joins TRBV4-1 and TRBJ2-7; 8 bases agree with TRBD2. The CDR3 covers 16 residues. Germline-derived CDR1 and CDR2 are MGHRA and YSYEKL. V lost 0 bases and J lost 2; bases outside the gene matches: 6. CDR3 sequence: CASSQDPGLATYEQYF. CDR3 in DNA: TGCGCCAGCAGCCAAGACCCTGGACTAGCCACCTACGAGCAGTACTTC.

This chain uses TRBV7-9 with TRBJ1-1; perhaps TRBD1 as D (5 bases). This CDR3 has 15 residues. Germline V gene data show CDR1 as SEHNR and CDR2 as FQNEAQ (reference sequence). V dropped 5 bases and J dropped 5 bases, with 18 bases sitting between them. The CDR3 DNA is TGTGCCAGCAGCGTCCTGACCCCGGGGGGTACTGAAGCTTTCTTT. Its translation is CASSVLTPGGTEAFF.

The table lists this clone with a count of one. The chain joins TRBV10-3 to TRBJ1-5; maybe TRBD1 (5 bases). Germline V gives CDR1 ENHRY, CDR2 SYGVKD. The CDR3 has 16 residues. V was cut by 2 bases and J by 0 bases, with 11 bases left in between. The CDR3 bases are TGTGCCATCAGTGAGAGAGGCAGGGATAGCAATCAGCCCCAGCATTTT. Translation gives CAISERGRDSNQPQHF.

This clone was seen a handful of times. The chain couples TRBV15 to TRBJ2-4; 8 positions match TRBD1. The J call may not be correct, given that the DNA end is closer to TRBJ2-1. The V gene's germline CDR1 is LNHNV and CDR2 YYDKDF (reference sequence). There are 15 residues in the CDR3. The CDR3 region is CATSRDRQGANEQFF. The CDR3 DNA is TGTGCCACCAGCAGAGATCGTCAGGGGGCCAATGAGCAGTTCTTC.

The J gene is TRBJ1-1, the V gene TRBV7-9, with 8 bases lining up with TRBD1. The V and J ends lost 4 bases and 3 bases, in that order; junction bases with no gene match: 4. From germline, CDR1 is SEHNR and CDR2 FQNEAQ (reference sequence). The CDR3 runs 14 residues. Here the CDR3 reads CASSSGQDDTEAFF. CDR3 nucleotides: TGTGCCAGCAGCTCGGGACAGGACGACACTGAAGCTTTCTTT.

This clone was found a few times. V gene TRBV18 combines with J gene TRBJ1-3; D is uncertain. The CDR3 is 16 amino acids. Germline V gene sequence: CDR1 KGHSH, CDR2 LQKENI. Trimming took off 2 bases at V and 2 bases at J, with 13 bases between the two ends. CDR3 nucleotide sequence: TGTGCCAGCTCACCAGTGGCAAACCCCACTGGAAACACCATATATTTT. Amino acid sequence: CASSPVANPTGNTIYF.

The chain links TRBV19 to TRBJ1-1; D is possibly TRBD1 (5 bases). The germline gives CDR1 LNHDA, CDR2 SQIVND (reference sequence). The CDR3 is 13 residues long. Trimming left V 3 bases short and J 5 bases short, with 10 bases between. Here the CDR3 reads CASSMSGWTEAFF. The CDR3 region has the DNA TGTGCCAGTAGTATGTCAGGGTGGACTGAAGCTTTCTTT.